This is a list of T cell receptor beta chains from one sample in a study of blood T cell repertoires in COVID-19. The repertoire was sequenced with immunoSEQ multiplex PCR; TCRdb's copy has only in-frame clones and lacks some. This table holds over 200,000 clones, 80% to 90% found once. The sequenced material came from PBMCs or T cells enriched from blood (not recorded which). These TCRs come from a man aged 40-50 years who had recovered from COVID-19. CDR3s include the opening cysteine and the closing phenylalanine or tryptophan. The D gene is left open where the match is weak. Size is stated for part of the rows, as once, few or many counts, or as a class when the clone is expanded.

d_gene	abundance	v_gene	j_gene	CDR3aa	CDR3nt
.	.	TRBV2	TRBJ2-7	CASTPRGPYEQYF	TGTGCCAGCACTCCAAGGGGCCCCTACGAGCAGTACTTC
TRBD1	.	TRBV7-3	TRBJ2-2	CASSFGTGTGELFF	TGTGCCAGCAGCTTCGGGACAGGCACCGGGGAGCTGTTTTTT
.	.	TRBV9	TRBJ2-1	CASSPDSGSYNEQFF	TGTGCCAGCAGCCCGGATTCAGGTTCCTACAATGAGCAGTTCTTC
.	.	TRBV19	TRBJ1-6	CASSGTANSPLHF	TGTGCCAGTAGTGGAACAGCAAATTCACCCCTCCACTTT
.	.	TRBV18	TRBJ2-1	CASSYRMGNEQFF	TGTGCCAGCTCTTACAGGATGGGGAATGAGCAGTTCTTC
.	.	TRBV19	TRBJ1-1	CASSAPFLLGEAFF	TGTGCCAGTAGTGCCCCCTTCTTGCTCGGTGAAGCTTTCTTT
.	few	TRBV6-5	TRBJ1-6	CASSYSERQNSPLHF	TGTGCCAGCAGTTACTCCGAGCGACAGAATTCACCCCTCCACTTT
TRBD2	.	TRBV10-3	TRBJ2-1	CAISEGIIAGSTVF	TGTGCCATCAGTGAGGGTATTATAGCGGGTAGTACGGTCTTC
TRBD2	.	TRBV7-3	TRBJ2-1	CASSIPGGSNNEQFF	TGTGCCAGCAGCATCCCCGGGGGGTCCAACAATGAGCAGTTCTTC
.	.	TRBV19	TRBJ1-2	CASSIGGGFYGYTF	TGTGCCAGTAGTATAGGTGGAGGCTTCTATGGCTACACCTTC
TRBD2	.	TRBV5-4	TRBJ2-1	CASSSASGGKYNEQFF	TGTGCCAGCAGCTCCGCTAGCGGTGGAAAGTACAATGAGCAGTTCTTC
.	.	TRBV24-1	TRBJ1-5	CAIQGFSNQPQHF	TGTGCCATCCAGGGGTTTAGCAATCAGCCCCAGCATTTT
.	.	TRBV12-3/TRBV12-4	TRBJ1-2	CASSIGLSGYTF	TGTGCCAGCAGTATTGGACTGAGTGGCTACACCTTC
TRBD2	.	TRBV7-9	TRBJ2-3	CASSSSGGAWGTDTQYF	TGTGCCAGCAGCTCTAGCGGGGGGGCCTGGGGCACAGATACGCAGTATTTT
TRBD1	.	TRBV5-1	TRBJ2-1	CASRVGGGEQFF	TGCGCCAGCAGGGTAGGGGGCGGGGAGCAGTTCTTC
TRBD2	many	TRBV9	TRBJ2-7	CASSVGLAGTYEQYF	TGTGCCAGCAGCGTCGGACTAGCGGGAACCTACGAGCAGTACTTC
.	.	TRBV2	TRBJ1-2	CASKGVRAYTF	TGTGCCAGCAAGGGGGTCAGGGCCTACACCTTC
.	few	TRBV6-1	TRBJ2-4	CASSEGGDSPMYLAKNIQYF	TGTGCCAGCAGTGAAGGGGGGGACAGCCCAATGTATTTAGCCAAAAACATTCAGTACTTC
.	.	TRBV7-2	TRBJ1-2	CASSLDVTGGYTF	TGTGCCAGCAGCTTAGATGTGACAGGAGGCTACACCTTC
TRBD2	few	TRBV19	TRBJ2-3	CASSIGLARSSTDTQYF	TGTGCCAGTAGTATCGGACTAGCGAGATCTAGCACAGATACGCAGTATTTT
TRBD2	.	TRBV3-1/TRBV3-2	TRBJ2-1	CASSHASGGYNEQFF	TGTGCCAGCAGCCACGCTAGCGGGGGATACAATGAGCAGTTCTTC
.	.	TRBV6-5	TRBJ1-2	CASRGGVFRLFSYTF	TGTGCCAGCAGGGGGGGGGTATTTCGTCTCTTTAGCTACACCTTC
.	.	TRBV24-1	TRBJ2-2	CATSETGGELFF	TGTGCCACCAGTGAAACAGGCGGGGAGCTGTTTTTT
.	.	TRBV21-1	TRBJ1-6	CASSKHREGAGNSPLHF	TGTGCCAGCAGCAAACACCGGGAGGGGGCAGGAAATTCACCCCTCCACTTT
.	.	TRBV19	TRBJ1-1	CASSMRSRGVFTEAFF	TGTGCCAGTAGTATGAGGTCCAGGGGAGTTTTTACTGAAGCTTTCTTT
TRBD1	.	TRBV6-5	TRBJ2-2	CASSRTGHTGELFF	TGTGCCAGCAGTCGGACAGGGCACACCGGGGAGCTGTTTTTT
TRBD1	once	TRBV5-4	TRBJ1-2	CASSSDRGYGYTF	TGTGCCAGCAGCTCAGACAGGGGGTATGGCTACACCTTC
TRBD2	.	TRBV10-1	TRBJ2-5	CASSTTSGGEKTQYF	TGCGCCAGCAGTACGACTAGCGGGGGTGAGAAGACCCAGTACTTC
.	.	TRBV7-9	TRBJ1-2	CASSPQVPGYTF	TGTGCCAGCAGTCCACAGGTCCCCGGCTACACCTTC
TRBD1	many	TRBV6-4	TRBJ2-7	CARGDRVPVGDYEQYF	TGTGCCAGGGGGGACAGGGTTCCCGTAGGGGACTACGAGCAGTACTTC
TRBD2	.	TRBV19	TRBJ2-5	CASGLARETQYF	TGTGCCAGCGGACTAGCGAGGGAGACCCAGTACTTC
.	once	TRBV19	TRBJ1-5	CASSQGIPDQPQHF	TGTGCCAGTAGCCAGGGGATTCCCGATCAGCCCCAGCATTTT
.	.	TRBV3-1/TRBV3-2	TRBJ1-1	CASSQDRSNPEAFF	TGTGCCAGCAGCCAAGATCGGAGCAACCCTGAAGCTTTCTTT
TRBD2	many	TRBV7-9	TRBJ2-2	CASSLGGRGTGELFF	TGTGCCAGCAGCTTGGGCGGGAGGGGGACCGGGGAGCTGTTTTTT
.	few	TRBV4-1	TRBJ1-2	CASSQVGQGARNTF	.
TRBD1	.	TRBV7-3	TRBJ2-7	CASSATGLDEQYF	TGTGCCAGCAGCGCGACAGGGCTTGACGAGCAGTACTTC
.	.	TRBV12-3/TRBV12-4	TRBJ2-3	CASSLTDTQYF	TGTGCCAGCAGTCTCACAGATACGCAGTATTTT
.	.	TRBV11-2	TRBJ2-1	CASSLNPFLSEQFF	TGTGCCAGCAGCTTAAACCCCTTTTTGAGTGAGCAGTTCTTC
.	.	TRBV10-3	TRBJ2-2	CAISGTAGYTGELFF	TGTGCCATCAGTGGAACGGCGGGGTACACCGGGGAGCTGTTTTTT
.	.	TRBV7-9	TRBJ2-1	CASSLGLIISSYNEQFF	TGTGCCAGCAGCTTAGGACTTATTATTAGCTCCTACAATGAGCAGTTCTTC
.	.	TRBV29-1	TRBJ1-3	CSASGWGNTIYF	TGCAGCGCATCAGGGTGGGGAAACACCATATATTTT
.	.	TRBV25-1	TRBJ1-4	CASSRVEGEKLFF	TGTGCCAGCAGTCGTGTGGAGGGGGAAAAACTGTTTTTT
.	.	TRBV24-1	TRBJ2-6	CATSGPRGANVLTF	TGTGCCACCAGTGGTCCTCGTGGGGCCAACGTCCTGACTTTC
.	.	TRBV6-6	TRBJ2-2	CASSPTSSGELFF	TGTGCCAGCAGCCCCACGAGCTCCGGGGAGCTGTTTTTT
.	.	TRBV28	TRBJ2-6	CASSTTGSSGANVLTF	TGTGCCAGCAGCACTACAGGGAGCTCTGGGGCCAACGTCCTGACTTTC
TRBD2	.	TRBV15	TRBJ2-7	CATSRGGSSYEQYF	TGTGCCACCAGCCGAGGCGGGAGTTCTTACGAGCAGTACTTC
.	many	TRBV6-1	TRBJ1-5	CASSETGGYNQPQHF	TGTGCCAGCAGTGAAACGGGTGGCTACAATCAGCCCCAGCATTTT
.	.	TRBV6-5	TRBJ1-5	CASSLTGNQPQHF	TGTGCCAGCAGCCTTACAGGGAATCAGCCCCAGCATTTT
TRBD2	.	TRBV19	TRBJ2-1	CASSISGTSGKGEQFF	TGTGCCAGTAGTATCTCCGGGACTAGCGGGAAGGGTGAGCAGTTCTTC
TRBD1	.	TRBV5-1	TRBJ2-3	CASSRGGTGTTDTQYF	TGCGCCAGCAGCCGTGGGGGGACAGGGACAACAGATACGCAGTATTTT